The clone carrying this T cell receptor (beta chain) occurred many times. What it binds is not known. This sample stems from a study of T-cell memory formation after mild COVID-19. Points from the study as a whole: Within pre-infection memory, some responding clones were found, suggesting cross-reactive memory joined. Clones contracting over day 15 to 85 were CD4/CD8 balanced, with later expanders leaning CD4+. Contracting CD4+ clones were located mainly in CM and EM, and CD8+ clones in EMRA.

TCR alpha and TCR beta cDNA libraries carrying sample barcodes and UMIs were produced by 5'RACE using constant-segment primers. TCRdb passed the 5' RACE reads through MiXCR, listing each CDR3 protein once. Among around 13,000 distinct CDR3 sequences listed, around 11% were seen once. The CDR3 has 15 residues. Germline V gene lookup returns CDR1 MGHRA and CDR2 YSYEKL. V shed 1 base and J shed 6 bases, with 16 bases lying between them. The chain links TRBV4-1 to TRBJ2-7; D gene uncertain. The source is an adult woman who had mild COVID-19 (a few samples of this study predate the infection). Cell type and time point are not known. Sequenced material: PBMCs or a T cell subset sorted from them (not recorded which). CDR3 DNA: TGCGCCAGCAGCCAAGGCTGGCTAGTTGCTGGCGAGCAGTACTTC. It specifies CASSQGWLVAGEQYF.